The clone carrying this T cell receptor beta chain appeared a few times. One end of the junction does not line up with germline, which may come from a read error. Together with a sample-barcoded 5' primer, a J-beta primer mix was included in a second PCR lasting about 7 to 12 cycles. MiXCR, applied by TCRdb to the 5' RACE reads, yields one record per CDR3 protein. The sample has approximately 900,000 distinct CDR3 sequences; just under 30% are singletons. The data were obtained in a study of blood T cells in healthy people across ages. Isolation per sample recovered at least 7 million PBMCs. Germline V CDR1 and CDR2: SQVTM, ANQGSEA. The CDR3 sequence is 13 residues long. These sequences were also reported in another study, on T cells of mothers and their children. As reported in that work: Donation came from a few healthy Caucasian mothers together with their six children. Whether pairs are related or unrelated, thymic selection shapes their TCR recombination output in much the same way. Normalized overlap was always slightly, never significantly, higher in related than unrelated mother-child pairs.

The receptor comes from a woman between 40 and 55 years old in good health. The chain couples TRBV29-1 to TRBJ1-2; the D is unclear. The specimen sequenced was blood. The CDR3 sequence: CSVEKGDWDGYTF. CDR3 bases: TGTAGCGTTGAAAAGGGCGATTGGGATGGCTACACCTTC.